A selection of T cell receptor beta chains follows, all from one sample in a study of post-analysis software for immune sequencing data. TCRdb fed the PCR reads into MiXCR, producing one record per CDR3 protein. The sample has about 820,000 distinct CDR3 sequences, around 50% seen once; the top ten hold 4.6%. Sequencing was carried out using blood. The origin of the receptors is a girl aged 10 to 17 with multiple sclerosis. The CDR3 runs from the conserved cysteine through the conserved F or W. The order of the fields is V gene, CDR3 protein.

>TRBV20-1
CSAGRSNNEQFF
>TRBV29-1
CSVGLYHDKGPNTEAFF
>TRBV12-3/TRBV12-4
CTSKSPGQGRTYEQYF
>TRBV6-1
CASSECSLGEPNTGELFF
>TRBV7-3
CASSLSGGVYNEQFF
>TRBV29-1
CSYEAGGMETDTQYF
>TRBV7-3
CASSLRTGKAHEQYF
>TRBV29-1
CSVAGTGPNYGYTF
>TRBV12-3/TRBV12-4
CASSEGSQPQHF
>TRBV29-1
CSVVPRLAGGPGDGQFF
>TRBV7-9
CASSLKGLASSGANVLTF
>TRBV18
CASSATGERDGYTF
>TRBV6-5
CASSNRGWETQYF
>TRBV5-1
CASSPPATGGYEQYF
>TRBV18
CASSPPKETQYF
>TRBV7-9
CASRLGSGGHYEQYF
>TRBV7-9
CASSRRIGTDYGYTF
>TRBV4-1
CASSQLPGGQNQPQHF
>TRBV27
CASSLLASLYQETQYF
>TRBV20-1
CSATSGGAYGDNEQFF
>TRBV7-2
CASSSSSLAEISTDTQYF
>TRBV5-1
CASSFQTSYTDTQYF
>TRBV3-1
CASSPQFREISGANVLTF
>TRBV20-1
CSAPRAGDEQYF
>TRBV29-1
CSVDAGVLANEQFF
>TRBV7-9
CASSQGVAYEQYF
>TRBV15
CATSRDLGEGSYEQYF